The present T cell receptor (beta chain) was sequenced within a study of control samples from healthy donors and cancer patients. Per germline, CDR1 MNHNS and CDR2 SASEGT. The CDR3 has 16 residues. The ends lost 4 bases at V and 1 base at J; junction bases unmatched: 3. Using immunoSEQ multiplex PCR, the repertoire was profiled, and TCRdb retains in-frame clones only, with some absent. The sample carries over 150,000 clones, 90% to 95% recorded once. This chain uses TRBV6-1 with TRBJ2-2; 10 bases align to TRBD1. The receptor was isolated from a woman aged 18 to 35 in good health. Sequencing input: blood. The CDR3 reads CASSATGGLNTGELFF. The CDR3 bases are TGTGCCAGCAGTGCGACAGGGGGCTTGAACACCGGGGAGCTGTTTTTT.